This T cell receptor beta chain was sequenced in a study of T cells in Graves' hyperthyroidism and ophthalmopathy. About the study: Peripheral blood was collected at initial diagnosis, before any treatment.

There are many counts of this clonotype. The antigen remains undetermined. This CDR3 is built from 12 residues. The germline V gene encodes CDR1 SGHRS and CDR2 YFSETQ. V was trimmed by 5 bases and J by 5 bases, leaving 10 bases between them. Study-level results: Model output signaled ophthalmopathy a median roughly 6.5 months ahead of onset.

The patients, who ranged from 18 to 65 in age, presented with newly diagnosed hyperthyroidism lasting under 2 months. Diagnoses were made from clinical symptoms, serum measures (thyroxine and TRAb), thyroid ultrasound and orbital computed tomography. Amplified TCR beta CDR3 regions came from RNA transcripts. During a first-round RT-PCR of the TCR CDR3, the HTBI primer set was used. TCRdb recomputed calls from the multiplex PCR reads with MiXCR, one row per CDR3 protein. The sample contains under 400,000 distinct CDR3 sequences, more than 11% of which appear only once. The sample consisted of blood. This chain joins TRBV5-1 and TRBJ1-1; perhaps TRBD1 as D (6 bases). The sequence was obtained from a woman aged 60-75 years with Graves' hyperthyroidism. CDR3 sequence (DNA): TGCGCCAGCAGGTGGGGGGCGACTGAAGCTTTCTTT. Translated, it gives CASRWGATEAFF. Full variable domain (rest looked up from reference TRBV5-1 and TRBJ1-1): KAGVTQTPRYLIKTRGQQVTLSCSPISGHRSVSWYQQTPGQGLQFLFEYFSETQRNKGNFPGRFSGRQFSNSRSEMNVSTLELGDSALYLCASRWGATEAFFGQGTRLTVV.